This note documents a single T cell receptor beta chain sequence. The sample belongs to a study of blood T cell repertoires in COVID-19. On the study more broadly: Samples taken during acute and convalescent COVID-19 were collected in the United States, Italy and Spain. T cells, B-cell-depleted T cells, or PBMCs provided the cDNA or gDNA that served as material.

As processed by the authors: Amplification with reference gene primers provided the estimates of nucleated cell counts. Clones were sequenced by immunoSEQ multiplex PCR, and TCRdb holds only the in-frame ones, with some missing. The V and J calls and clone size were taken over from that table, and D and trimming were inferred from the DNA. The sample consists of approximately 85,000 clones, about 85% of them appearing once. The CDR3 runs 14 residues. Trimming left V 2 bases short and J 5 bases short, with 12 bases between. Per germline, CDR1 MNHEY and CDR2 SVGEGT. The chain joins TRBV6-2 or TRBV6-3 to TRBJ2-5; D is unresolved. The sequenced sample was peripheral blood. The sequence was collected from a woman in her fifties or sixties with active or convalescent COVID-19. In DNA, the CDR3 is TGTGCCAGCAGTTACAAGACTCGATACGAGACCCAGTACTTC. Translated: CASSYKTRYETQYF.